The 22 T cell receptor beta chains below all came from one sample that was sequenced in a study of shared clonotypes between healthy human individuals. Libraries were prepared by immunoSEQ multiplex PCR; TCRdb keeps only in-frame clonotypes and omits some of them. This repertoire shows fewer than 550,000 clones, 75% to 80% found once; its top ten account for around 12%. Sequencing was done on a sample of PBMCs. These receptors came from a woman in her forties in good health. Some clones in this sample may be carry-over from other donors' samples.

For this clone: This may stem from a read error, because a much larger clone lies one nucleotide away. The gene calls are TRBV11-3 and TRBJ2-7; D is possibly TRBD1 (5 bases). From germline, CDR1 is SGHNT and CDR2 YENEEA. The germline V and J ends were trimmed by 3 bases and 7 bases, with 10 bases remaining between them. The CDR3 has 12 residues. CDR3 sequence reads: CASSLVGREQYF. CDR3 coding DNA: TGTGCCAGCAGCTTGGTGGGGCGAGAGCAGTACTTC.

The CDR3 DNA reads as TGTGCCAGCAGCTATACCTACCAAGAGACCCAGTACTTC. This gives the protein CASSYTYQETQYF. The J gene is TRBJ2-5, the V gene TRBV7-9; D unresolved. This CDR3 has 13 residues. Per germline, CDR1 SEHNR and CDR2 FQNEAQ (reference sequence). V shed 4 bases and J shed 0 bases, with 6 bases lying between them. Full variable domain (missing parts from reference TRBV7-9 and TRBJ2-5): DTGVSQNPRHKITKRGQNVTFRCDPISEHNRLYWYRQTLGQGPEFLTYFQNEAQLEKSRLLSDRFSAERPKGSFSTLEIQRTEQGDSAMYLCASSYTYQETQYFGPGTRLLVL.

This chain uses TRBV18 with TRBJ2-3, with TRBD2 identical over 10 bases. CDR1 and CDR2 (germline): KGHSH, LQKENI. V lost 3 bases and J lost 4; bases outside the gene matches: 13. The CDR3 is made up of 18 amino acids. CDR3: CASSPGPLLAGPPDTQYF. The CDR3 DNA reads as TGTGCCAGCTCACCGGGACCCTTACTAGCGGGACCCCCAGATACGCAGTATTTT.

The chain joins TRBV20-1 to TRBJ2-7; D is unclear. The CDR3 runs to 10 residues. V was trimmed by 6 bases and J by 6 bases, leaving 9 bases between them. Germline V gives CDR1 DFQATT, CDR2 SNEGSKA (reference sequence). CDR3 sequence (DNA): TGCAGTGCCGCCCCCAGCGAGCAGTACTTC. Amino acids: CSAAPSEQYF.

The chain recombines TRBV2 with TRBJ2-1; D could derive from TRBD1 or TRBD2 (5 bases each). The CDR3 is made up of 16 amino acids. Germline-derived CDR1 and CDR2 are SNHLY and FYNNEI. Trimming took 1 base from V and 2 from J, leaving 12 bases between them. The CDR3 bases are TGTGCCAGCAGTGAAGTTGGGGGTCCGACCTACAATGAGCAGTTCTTC. Protein product: CASSEVGGPTYNEQFF.

The chain uses TRBV5-1 and TRBJ2-1, with 8 nucleotides matching TRBD2. From germline, CDR1 is SGHRS and CDR2 YFSETQ. The CDR3 is made up of 20 amino acids. The ends lost 2 bases at V and 0 bases at J; junction bases unmatched: 16. The CDR3 DNA reads as TGCGCCAGCAGCTTAAAGGTGTCTAGCGGGCTGCTTTACTCCTACAATGAGCAGTTCTTC. It encodes CASSLKVSSGLLYSYNEQFF.

The rearrangement uses TRBV5-1 and TRBJ2-5; D gene ambiguous. The assigned J gene may be wrong: the sequence end matches TRBJ2-7 better. CDR1 is SGHRS and CDR2 is YFSETQ in the germline V gene. The CDR3 consists of 15 residues. The CDR3 protein is CASSLGPRTGYEQYF. CDR3 DNA: TGCGCCAGCAGCTTGGGCCCTCGGACGGGCTACGAGCAGTACTTC.

The chain employs TRBV21-1 and TRBJ1-5. TRBV21-1 represents a pseudogene. The CDR3 consists of 20 residues. CDR3 amino acids: CASSLGSKPIFMGPNQPQHF. CDR3 DNA sequence: TGTGCCAGCAGCCTTGGTTCGAAACCTATTTTCATGGGACCCAATCAGCCCCAGCATTTT.

In this sample, this clone turned up a few times. Other nucleotide sequences from this sample produce the same CDR3. The V and J genes are TRBV28 and TRBJ1-1; 12 nucleotides agree with TRBD1. CDR1 is MDHEN, CDR2 SYDVKM, per germline. V trimming: 11 bases; J trimming: 1 base; junction bases outside the gene matches: 8. The CDR3 runs to 15 residues. The CDR3 protein is CAAGQGAVGNTEAFF. The CDR3, as DNA: TGTGCCGCGGGACAGGGGGCTGTCGGGAACACTGAAGCTTTCTTT.

The J gene is TRBJ1-2, the V gene TRBV5-1, with 8 bases lining up with TRBD1. V lost 3 bases to trimming and J lost 4 bases; unmatched junction nucleotides: 8. The CDR3 sequence is 15 residues long. Germline V lookup: CDR1 SGHRS, CDR2 YFSETQ. The CDR3: CASSSTGGKGYGYTF. CDR3 nucleotide sequence: TGCGCCAGCAGCTCCACAGGGGGTAAGGGCTATGGCTACACCTTC.

A remark on this clone: Within the sample, other DNA sequences also encode this same CDR3. V gene TRBV28 combines with J gene TRBJ2-1; 14 positions agree with TRBD2. CDR3 length equals 16 residues. V gave up 6 bases and J gave up 1 base; unmatched junction bases: 2. Germline V lookup: CDR1 MDHEN, CDR2 SYDVKM. This chain's CDR3 is CASRGTSGSSYNEQFF. The DNA of the CDR3 is TGTGCCAGCAGAGGGACTAGCGGGAGTTCCTACAATGAGCAGTTCTTC.

This chain uses TRBV27 with TRBJ1-2; a weak D match, TRBD1 (6 bases). V dropped 1 base and J dropped 6 bases, with 9 bases sitting between them. Per the germline V gene, CDR1 is MNHEY and CDR2 is SMNVEV (reference sequence). The CDR3 is made up of 13 amino acids. Written as DNA, the CDR3 is TGTGCCAGCAGTTTATGGGGGCGCGATGGCTACACCTTC. This translates into CASSLWGRDGYTF.

The rearrangement joins TRBV19 to TRBJ2-2; 7 nucleotides agree with TRBD1. J gave up 5 bases and V 4 bases, and 4 bases lay outside the gene matches. The germline V gene has CDR1 LNHDA and CDR2 SQIVND (reference sequence). The CDR3 is made up of 14 amino acids. The CDR3 bases are TGTGCCAGTAGTAAGGGACAGCTTACCGGGGAGCTGTTTTTT. Its protein product is CASSKGQLTGELFF.

The genes are TRBV5-1 and TRBJ2-3; 10 bases match TRBD2. The CDR3 runs to 15 residues. CDR1 and CDR2 (germline): SGHRS, YFSETQ. The ends lost 7 bases at V and 4 bases at J; junction bases unmatched: 9. The CDR3 nucleotides read TGCGCCAGCTTGCCTAGCGGGAGTGTAGCAGATACGCAGTATTTT. This translates into CASLPSGSVADTQYF. Supplemented by reference TRBV5-1 and TRBJ2-3, the full variable domain reads KAGVTQTPRYLIKTRGQQVTLSCSPISGHRSVSWYQQTPGQGLQFLFEYFSETQRNKGNFPGRFSGRQFSNSRSEMNVSTLELGDSALYLCASLPSGSVADTQYFGPGTRLTVL.

This clone occurred many times. This chain connects TRBV9 to TRBJ1-5; D gene ambiguous. This CDR3 contains 17 residues. The V end lost 4 bases, the J end lost 1 base, and 18 bases lay between the germline ends. CDR1 SGDLS and CDR2 YYNGEE come from the germline V gene. The CDR3 loop reads CASSKFPWAGSNQPQHF. CDR3 nucleotide sequence: TGTGCCAGCAGCAAGTTTCCCTGGGCGGGGAGCAATCAGCCCCAGCATTTT.

In DNA, the CDR3 is TGTGCCAGCAGTTGGGGGACAGAAGGGTCCTACGAGCAGTACTTC. It encodes CASSWGTEGSYEQYF. The J gene is TRBJ2-5, the V gene TRBV5-6, with 7 bases lining up with TRBD1. TRBJ2-7 explains the end of the DNA better; the J call may be wrong. The germline V gene encodes CDR1 SGHDT and CDR2 YYEEEE. The CDR3 consists of 15 residues.

The chain combines TRBV29-1 with TRBJ2-3; 12 nucleotides match TRBD2. This CDR3 comprises 14 residues. Per germline, CDR1 SQVTM and CDR2 ANQGSEA. Germline trimming cut 4 bases from V and 5 bases from J; bases unmatched to any gene: 4. CDR3 sequence: CSVVASGGGDTQYF. The CDR3 DNA is TGCAGCGTTGTGGCTAGCGGGGGGGGAGATACGCAGTATTTT.

The chain recombines TRBV28 with TRBJ2-1, with 7 bases matching TRBD2. CDR3 length: 15 residues. Looked up from germline, CDR1 is MDHEN and CDR2 is SYDVKM. The junction had 7 bases not matched to a gene; V was cut back by 6 bases and J by 2 bases. The CDR3 sequence: CASRAASGTYNEQFF. The CDR3 region has the DNA TGTGCCAGCAGGGCGGCTAGCGGAACCTACAATGAGCAGTTCTTC.

The genes are TRBV7-2 and TRBJ2-4, with D possibly being TRBD1 (5 bases). This CDR3 contains 14 residues. The germline gives CDR1 SGHTA, CDR2 FQGNSA. V was pared by 5 bases and J by 6 bases, with 14 bases between. CDR3 sequence: CASSPTGARNIQYF. The CDR3 DNA sequence: TGTGCCAGCAGCCCTACAGGAGCTAGAAACATTCAGTACTTC.

The chain uses TRBV18 and TRBJ2-7; 7 positions match TRBD1. In germline, CDR1 is KGHSH, CDR2 LQKENI. Germline trimming cut 1 base from V and 3 bases from J; bases unmatched to any gene: 3. The CDR3 loop spans 14 amino acids. The CDR3, as DNA: TGTGCCAGCTCACCACGGCCAGGGGGCTACGAGCAGTACTTC. This encodes CASSPRPGGYEQYF.

This clone was seen just once. The same CDR3 can be traced to other DNA sequences in this sample. The chain links TRBV7-8 to TRBJ2-7; D is unresolved. The CDR3 loop spans 14 amino acids. The V gene's germline CDR1 is SGHVS and CDR2 FQNEAQ. V lost 1 base and J lost 1, with 8 bases in between. In DNA form, the CDR3 reads TGTGCCAGCAGCTTAGGAGGTGATTCCTACGAGCAGTACTTC. It specifies CASSLGGDSYEQYF.

The rearrangement joins TRBV11-3 to TRBJ2-2, with TRBD1 identical over 7 bases. The CDR3 is 16 residues long. The germline gives CDR1 SGHNT, CDR2 YENEEA. The ends lost 4 bases at V and 5 bases at J; junction bases unmatched: 10. For the CDR3, the DNA is TGTGCCAGCAGCTCCCAGACCGGGACAGCTACCGGGGAGCTGTTTTTT. It codes for CASSSQTGTATGELFF.